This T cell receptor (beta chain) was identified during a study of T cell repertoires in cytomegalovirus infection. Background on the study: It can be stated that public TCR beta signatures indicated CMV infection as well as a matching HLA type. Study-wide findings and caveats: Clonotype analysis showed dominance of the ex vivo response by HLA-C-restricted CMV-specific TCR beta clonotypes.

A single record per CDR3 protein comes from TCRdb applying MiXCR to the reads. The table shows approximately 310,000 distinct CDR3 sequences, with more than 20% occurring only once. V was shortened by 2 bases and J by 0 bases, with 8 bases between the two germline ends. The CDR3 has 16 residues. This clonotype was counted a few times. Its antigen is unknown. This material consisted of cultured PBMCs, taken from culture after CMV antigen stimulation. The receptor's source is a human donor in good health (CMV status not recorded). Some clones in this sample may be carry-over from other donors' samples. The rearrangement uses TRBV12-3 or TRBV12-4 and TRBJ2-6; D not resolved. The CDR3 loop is CASSLWGSSGANVLTF. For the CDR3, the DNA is TGTGCCAGCAGTTTATGGGGTAGCTCTGGGGCCAACGTCCTGACTTTC.